The T cell receptor (beta chain) under discussion was sequenced for a study of T cell changes during pregnancy in multiple sclerosis. The table came from immunoSEQ multiplex PCR; TCRdb's copy has only in-frame clones and leaves some out. The sample carries about 53,000 clones, over 90% recorded once. Looked up from germline, CDR1 is SGHRS and CDR2 is YFSETQ. The CDR3 has 15 amino acids. V lost 2 bases and J 0 bases, leaving 9 bases between the germline ends. Sequences were derived from CD4+ T cells from peripheral blood mononuclear cells, sampled in the third trimester of pregnancy. The chain carries TRBV5-1 and TRBJ1-3, with D unresolved. The TCR was taken from a female donor with multiple sclerosis, enrolled in a pregnancy study. CDR3 coding DNA: TGCGCCAGCAGCTTAGACGGGAACTCTGGAAACACCATATATTTT. The encoded protein is CASSLDGNSGNTIYF.